Below are 22 T cell receptor beta chains sequenced from a single sample in a study of spatial heterogeneity in lung cancer. Study results and limitations: In tumors, expanded intratumoral alpha and beta TCR counts tracked mutation counts.

Via MiXCR, TCRdb re-called the 5' RACE reads, giving one row per CDR3 protein. This sample has 100,000 or so distinct CDR3 sequences, with around 4.3% found just once. For these TCRs, the target antigens are not known. Described time point: sample taken at primary tumor resection. Sequencing was performed on lung tumor tissue, taken at surgery. These receptors were collected from a male donor with early-stage non-small cell lung cancer.

The sample holds a few counts of this clonotype. This chain connects TRBV14 to TRBJ2-7; 8 bases are a match to TRBD1. Germline assignment: CDR1 SGHDN and CDR2 FVKESK. Trimming removed 4 bases from V and 6 bases from J; junction bases left unmatched: 8. This CDR3 contains 14 residues. CDR3 nucleotides: TGTGCCAGCAGCCCTAGGACAGGGTCTGGCGAGCAGTACTTC. It encodes CASSPRTGSGEQYF.

The sample holds many counts of this clonotype. This chain uses TRBV4-1 with TRBJ1-2, with D possibly TRBD1 on 5 matching bases. Between the trimmed V and J ends, which lost 1 base and 8 bases, there was a span of 11 bases. There are 13 residues in the CDR3. Germline CDR1 and CDR2: MGHRA and YSYEKL. This CDR3 is CASSQVRDEGYTF. The CDR3, as DNA: TGCGCCAGCAGCCAAGTCCGGGACGAAGGCTACACCTTC.

This clonotype is labeled as medium-sized. The V call is TRBV7-9, the J call TRBJ2-3; 9 nucleotides line up with TRBD2. This CDR3 has 13 amino acids. Unmatched junction bases numbered 2, after V lost 4 bases and J lost 6 bases. CDR1 and CDR2 (germline): SEHNR, FQNEAQ (reference sequence). CDR3 bases: TGTGCCAGCAGCTCCCTAGCGGGGGATACGCAGTATTTT. This encodes CASSSLAGDTQYF. Together with reference TRBV7-9 and TRBJ2-3, the CDR3 gives the full variable domain: DTGVSQNPRHKITKRGQNVTFRCDPISEHNRLYWYRQTLGQGPEFLTYFQNEAQLEKSRLLSDRFSAERPKGSFSTLEIQRTEQGDSAMYLCASSSLAGDTQYFGPGTRLTVL.

J is TRBJ2-7 and V is TRBV18; no definite D call. From germline, CDR1 is KGHSH and CDR2 LQKENI. Trimming left V 5 bases short and J 0 bases short, with 8 bases between. The CDR3 has 13 residues. DNA of the CDR3: TGTGCCAGCTCAACGTCGAGCTCCTACGAGCAGTACTTC. This translates into CASSTSSSYEQYF. The whole variable domain, remainder taken from reference TRBV18 and TRBJ2-7, is NAGVMQNPRHLVRRRGQEARLRCSPMKGHSHVYWYRQLPEEGLKFMVYLQKENIIDESGMPKERFSAEFPKEGPSILRIQQVVRGDSAAYFCASSTSSSYEQYFGPGTRLTVT.

This clonotype was counted at least ten times. CDR3 residues: CASSLGWVGELFF. CDR3 DNA sequence: TGTGCCAGCAGTTTGGGATGGGTCGGGGAGCTGTTTTTT. This rearrangement joins TRBV12-3 or TRBV12-4 to TRBJ2-2; D call uncertain. V lost 3 bases and J lost 7, with 9 bases in between. This CDR3 is built from 13 residues.

This clonotype was seen ten or more times. This rearrangement joins TRBV28 to TRBJ1-2, with 8 bases aligning to TRBD1. J lost 5 bases, V lost 5 bases, and 10 bases had no gene match. The CDR3 sequence is 15 residues long. Looked up from germline, CDR1 is MDHEN and CDR2 is SYDVKM. CDR3 protein: CASSPGQGTDYGYTF. The CDR3 bases are TGTGCCAGCAGTCCTGGACAGGGAACTGATTATGGCTACACCTTC.

For this clonotype: The junction and the germline gene differ at one end; a read error may be behind it. The chain links TRBV6-1 to TRBJ1-3; D unclear. The CDR3 totals 10 residues. The germline V gene has CDR1 MNHNS and CDR2 SASEGT. The CDR3 nucleotides read TGTGCCAGCAATGAAAACACCATATATTTT. It specifies CASNENTIYF.

This clonotype was picked up many times. The chain carries TRBV6-2 or TRBV6-3 and TRBJ1-5; 10 bases are shared with TRBD1. The CDR3 length is 16 residues. Trimming at V came to 0 bases and at J to 11 bases, leaving 10 bases not matched to a gene. The V gene's germline CDR1 is MNHEY and CDR2 SVGEGT. CDR3 DNA: TGTGCCAGCAGTTACTCGACAGGGGGCGCGAGAAGATCCCAGCATTTT. It yields the protein CASSYSTGGARRSQHF.

This clonotype was picked up many times. The chain joins TRBV27 to TRBJ2-1; 8 bases fit TRBD1. The CDR3 consists of 15 residues. CDR1 is MNHEY and CDR2 is SMNVEV in the germline V gene (reference sequence). The ends lost 4 bases at V and 2 bases at J; junction bases unmatched: 4. The CDR3 reads CASSSWTGTYNEQFF. The CDR3 region has the DNA TGTGCCAGCAGTTCCTGGACAGGGACCTACAATGAGCAGTTCTTC.

This clonotype was detected many times. V gene TRBV28 combines with J gene TRBJ1-5; 8 bases are a match to TRBD1. The CDR3 loop spans 16 amino acids. The V segment lost 3 bases and the J segment 6 bases; nucleotides outside the gene matches: 10. Germline lookup yields CDR1 MDHEN and CDR2 SYDVKM. For the CDR3, the DNA is TGTGCCAGCAGTTTGCCCCCCGACAGGGGTATTCAGCCCCAGCATTTT. Its protein product is CASSLPPDRGIQPQHF.

This clonotype was recorded at least ten times. The rearrangement links TRBV7-9 to TRBJ2-7; 8 bases fit TRBD1. CDR1 and CDR2 from the germline V gene are SEHNR and FQNEAQ (reference sequence). V shed 4 bases, J shed 3 bases, and the junction held 8 bases outside the gene matches. CDR3 length: 15 residues. The CDR3 loop is CASSSKDRDFYEQYF. The CDR3 DNA reads TGTGCCAGCAGCTCGAAGGACAGGGACTTCTACGAGCAGTACTTC. The variable domain in full, completed from reference TRBV7-9 and TRBJ2-7, reads DTGVSQNPRHKITKRGQNVTFRCDPISEHNRLYWYRQTLGQGPEFLTYFQNEAQLEKSRLLSDRFSAERPKGSFSTLEIQRTEQGDSAMYLCASSSKDRDFYEQYFGPGTRLTVT.

The genes are TRBV20-1 and TRBJ2-2, with D unclear. This CDR3 has 10 residues. V lost 7 bases and J lost 5, with 5 bases in between. Germline CDR1 and CDR2: DFQATT and SNEGSKA (reference sequence). This CDR3 reads CSEKTGELFF. DNA for the CDR3: TGCAGTGAGAAGACCGGGGAGCTGTTTTTT.

The gene calls are TRBV7-2 and TRBJ2-1; D uncertain. Germline values: CDR1 SGHTA, CDR2 FQGNSA. This CDR3 comprises 13 residues. Trimming took off 3 bases at V and 5 bases at J, with 8 bases between the two ends. The CDR3 here is CASSLSQNNEQFF. The CDR3, as DNA: TGTGCCAGCAGCTTGTCCCAGAACAATGAGCAGTTCTTC.

This clonotype was seen only a few times. The chain joins TRBV28 to TRBJ2-7, with TRBD1 as a possible D gene (5 bases). Germline assignment: CDR1 MDHEN and CDR2 SYDVKM. CDR3 length equals 15 residues. V was trimmed by 1 base and J by 3 bases, leaving 13 bases between them. DNA for the CDR3: TGTGCCAGCAGTTTATATCAGGGAATTGGCTACGAGCAGTACTTC. As protein: CASSLYQGIGYEQYF.

In its sample, this clonotype was seen many times. The V call is TRBV3-1, the J call TRBJ2-7; perhaps TRBD2 as D (6 bases). The V end lost 1 base, the J end lost 0 bases, and 7 bases lay between the germline ends. The CDR3 is made up of 14 amino acids. Germline values: CDR1 LGHDT, CDR2 YNNKEL (reference sequence). CDR3 DNA: TGTGCCAGCAGCCAAGCGGGACTCTCCTACGAGCAGTACTTC. Protein: CASSQAGLSYEQYF.

The sample holds many counts of this clonotype. CDR3 loop: CASSLANVADTQYF. CDR3 bases: TGTGCCAGCAGTTTGGCCAATGTGGCAGATACGCAGTATTTT. The chain carries TRBV12-3 or TRBV12-4 and TRBJ2-3; the D is unclear. V shed 3 bases and J shed 4 bases, with 11 bases lying between them. This CDR3 contains 14 residues.

The chain employs TRBV27 and TRBJ1-4; D is unresolved. The CDR3 length is 15 residues. Germline CDR1 reads MNHEY; CDR2 reads SMNVEV (reference sequence). V shed 6 bases and J shed 7 bases, with 18 bases lying between them. The CDR3 loop reads CASSRAGRLFEKLFF. CDR3 nucleotide sequence: TGTGCCAGCAGCCGAGCCGGACGGCTTTTTGAAAAACTGTTTTTT.

This clonotype has more than one count but fewer than ten. V usage is TRBV28 and J usage is TRBJ2-5; 7 bases are shared with TRBD1. From germline, CDR1 is MDHEN and CDR2 SYDVKM. The junction had 12 bases not matched to a gene; V was cut back by 5 bases and J by 6 bases. This CDR3 spans 15 amino acids. The CDR3: CASSHTGDVKKTQYF. The CDR3 bases are TGTGCCAGCAGTCACACAGGGGACGTTAAGAAGACCCAGTACTTC. Supplemented by reference TRBV28 and TRBJ2-5, the full variable domain reads DVKVTQSSRYLVKRTGEKVFLECVQDMDHENMFWYRQDPGLGLRLIYFSYDVKMKEKGDIPEGYSVSREKKERFSLILESASTNQTSMYLCASSHTGDVKKTQYFGPGTRLLVL.

This clonotype was seen many times. V gene TRBV5-5 combines with J gene TRBJ2-7; TRBD1 is a possible D gene (5 bases). This CDR3 contains 14 residues. Germline V gene sequence: CDR1 SGHKS, CDR2 YYEKEE (reference sequence). V lost 0 bases, J lost 4 bases, and 11 bases lay in between. CDR3 sequence: CASSLAGPLYEQYF. The DNA of the CDR3 is TGTGCCAGCAGCTTGGCAGGGCCACTATACGAGCAGTACTTC. Drawing the rest from reference TRBV5-5 and TRBJ2-7, the complete variable domain is DAGVTQSPTHLIKTRGQQVTLRCSPISGHKSVSWYQQVLGQGPQFIFQYYEKEERGRGNFPDRFSARQFPNYSSELNVNALLLGDSALYLCASSLAGPLYEQYFGPGTRLTVT.

This clonotype was detected ten times or more. J is TRBJ2-3 and V is TRBV6-6; D uncertain. V was clipped by 0 bases and J by 1 base, with 8 bases between them. Germline V lookup: CDR1 MNHNY, CDR2 SVGAGI (reference sequence). There are 15 residues in the CDR3. CDR3 bases: TGTGCCAGCAGTTACTCCCGGCAGGGCACAGATACGCAGTATTTT. Translation gives CASSYSRQGTDTQYF.

This clonotype showed up many times. The gene calls are TRBV30 and TRBJ2-7; D gene uncertain. Per the germline V gene, CDR1 is GTSNPN and CDR2 is SVGIG (reference sequence). V was clipped by 0 bases and J by 5 bases, with 14 bases between them. CDR3 length equals 14 residues. CDR3 residues: CAWSVRQTGDEQYF. CDR3 sequence (DNA): TGTGCCTGGAGTGTAAGGCAGACTGGGGACGAGCAGTACTTC.

This clonotype appeared many times. The rearrangement uses TRBV3-1 and TRBJ2-1; 11 bases align to TRBD2. CDR1 is LGHDT and CDR2 is YNNKEL in the germline V gene (reference sequence). After removal of 4 bases from V and 3 bases from J, the junction contained 5 bases not matched to a gene. The CDR3 loop spans 16 amino acids. The chain's CDR3 is CASSPPLAGGYNEQFF. CDR3 DNA: TGTGCCAGCAGCCCGCCTCTAGCGGGAGGCTACAATGAGCAGTTCTTC.